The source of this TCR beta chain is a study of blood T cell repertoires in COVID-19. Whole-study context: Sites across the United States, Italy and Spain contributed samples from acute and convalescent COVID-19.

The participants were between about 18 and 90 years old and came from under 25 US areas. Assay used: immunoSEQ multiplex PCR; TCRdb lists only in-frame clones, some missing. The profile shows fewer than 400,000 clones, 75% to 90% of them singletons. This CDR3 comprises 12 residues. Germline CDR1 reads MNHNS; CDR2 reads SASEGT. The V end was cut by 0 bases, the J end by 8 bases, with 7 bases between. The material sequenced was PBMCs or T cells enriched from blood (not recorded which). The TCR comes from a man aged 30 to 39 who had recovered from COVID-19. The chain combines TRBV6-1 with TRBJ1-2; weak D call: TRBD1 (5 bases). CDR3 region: CASSEARGGYTF. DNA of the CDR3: TGTGCCAGCAGTGAAGCAAGGGGAGGCTACACCTTC.